The 32 T cell receptor beta chains given below trace back to one sample, sequenced in a study of shared T cell receptors in the human thymus. Libraries were prepared by immunoSEQ multiplex PCR; TCRdb keeps only in-frame clonotypes and omits some of them. The profile shows fewer than 700,000 clones, 88% of them singletons. Separately, the same data were catalogued under a study of human thymus T cells.

Sequenced sample: thymocytes. Receptors originate from a boy less than two years old with a congenital heart defect.

This rearrangement joins TRBV27 to TRBJ2-7; the match to TRBD2 covers 9 bases. The CDR3 spans 20 residues. Germline trimming cut 4 bases from V and 4 bases from J; bases unmatched to any gene: 23. CDR1 and CDR2 (germline): MNHEY, SMNVEV (reference sequence). The CDR3 bases are TGTGCCAGCAGTTATCGCCCCAGGCGGGAGGGCCCCGCCCTCGGGTACGAGCAGTACTTC. Amino acid sequence: CASSYRPRREGPALGYEQYF.

The chain employs TRBV19 and TRBJ2-1; 8 bases match TRBD1. The CDR3 covers 14 residues. The junction had 12 bases not matched to a gene; V was cut back by 7 bases and J by 10 bases. The germline V gene encodes CDR1 LNHDA and CDR2 SQIVND (reference sequence). CDR3 in amino acids: CASTSPGGTGEQFF. CDR3 bases: TGTGCCAGTACTAGTCCAGGGGGGACAGGCGAGCAGTTCTTC.

This chain uses TRBV30 with TRBJ1-1; D is unclear. Germline CDR1 GTSNPN, CDR2 SVGIG (reference sequence). V was cut by 2 bases and J by 0 bases, with 10 bases left in between. The CDR3 covers 14 residues. CDR3 sequence: CAWSRTHMNTEAFF. DNA for the CDR3: TGTGCCTGGAGTAGAACACATATGAACACTGAAGCTTTCTTT. The full variable domain, rest sourced from reference TRBV30 and TRBJ1-1, is SQTIHQWPATLVQPVGSPLSLECTVEGTSNPNLYWYRQAAGRGLQLLFYSVGIGQISSEVPQNLSASRPQDRQFILSSKKLLLSDSGFYLCAWSRTHMNTEAFFGQGTRLTVV.

The rearrangement joins TRBV10-1 to TRBJ2-7, with 7 bases lining up with TRBD1. V dropped 0 bases and J dropped 2; count of bases not matched to a gene: 1. Germline values: CDR1 WNHNN, CDR2 SYGVQD (reference sequence). The CDR3 spans 14 residues. CDR3 in DNA: TGCGCCAGCAGTGAGTCTGGACAGGCCTACGAGCAGTACTTC. Residues: CASSESGQAYEQYF.

The chain uses TRBV15 and TRBJ2-1, with TRBD1 as a possible D gene (6 bases). Germline V lookup: CDR1 LNHNV, CDR2 YYDKDF (reference sequence). The CDR3 extends over 17 amino acids. V lost 3 bases to trimming and J lost 5 bases, with 20 bases between them. The CDR3 loop is CATSRACATGPNNEQFF. DNA of the CDR3: TGTGCCACCAGCAGGGCTTGTGCGACAGGCCCGAACAATGAGCAGTTCTTC.

The V call is TRBV21-1, the J call TRBJ2-7; TRBD2 is the table's D call, not checked against the DNA. TRBV21-1 is described as a pseudogene. The CDR3 is 19 amino acids. CDR3 DNA: TGTGCCAGCAGCCACCCCCTCGCGGGAGGCGCCTATAGCTCCTACGAGCAGTACTTC. Residues: CASSHPLAGGAYSSYEQYF.

The V call is TRBV4-1, the J call TRBJ2-3, with TRBD2 matching over 9 bases. The trim removed 2 bases at V and 5 bases at J, leaving 17 bases unmatched. The CDR3 spans 19 residues. CDR1 is MGHRA and CDR2 is YSYEKL in the germline V gene. In nucleotides, the CDR3 is TGCGCCAGCAGCCAATACCAGGGTCCTAGCGGGATTCCTGGAGATACGCAGTATTTT. It translates to CASSQYQGPSGIPGDTQYF.

The chain carries TRBV2 and TRBJ2-1, with 9 bases lining up with TRBD2. This CDR3 region has 12 residues. V shed 10 bases and J 5 bases; nucleotides not matched to a gene: 3. Germline lookup yields CDR1 SNHLY and CDR2 FYNNEI. The CDR3 here is CATWTSDNEQFF. As DNA, the CDR3 is TGTGCCACCTGGACTAGCGACAATGAGCAGTTCTTC.

The chain has TRBV5-6 and TRBJ2-7; TRBD1 might be the D (6 bases). Germline CDR1 and CDR2: SGHDT and YYEEEE. Trimming took 0 bases from V and 5 from J, leaving 18 bases between them. The CDR3 has 16 amino acids. CDR3 DNA: TGTGCCAGCAGCTTGGAGGGAAACAGGGAGTTAGACGAGCAGTACTTC. Protein sequence: CASSLEGNRELDEQYF.

V and J are TRBV15 and TRBJ2-5, with 9 bases fitting TRBD1. The length of the CDR3 is 15 residues. J was trimmed by 5 bases and V by 5 bases; bases with no gene match: 9. CDR1 and CDR2 (germline): LNHNV, YYDKDF (reference sequence). CDR3 sequence (DNA): TGTGCCACCAGCGGGCCTACAGGGGGCGTGGAGACCCAGTACTTC. Encoded protein: CATSGPTGGVETQYF.

The chain couples TRBV5-8 to TRBJ2-3, with D uncertain. Germline V CDR1 and CDR2: SGHTS, YDEGEE. This CDR3 is built from 18 residues. The V gene lost 0 bases and the J gene lost 2 bases, with 19 bases spanning the gap. CDR3 nucleotide sequence: TGTGCCAGCAGCTTGGCCCCCTCCCATCTAAATGACACAGATACGCAGTATTTT. It translates to CASSLAPSHLNDTDTQYF. Complete variable domain (other parts from reference TRBV5-8 and TRBJ2-3): EAGVTQSPTHLIKTRGQQATLRCSPISGHTSVYWYQQALGLGLQFLLWYDEGEERNRGNFPPRFSGRQFPNYSSELNVNALELEDSALYLCASSLAPSHLNDTDTQYFGPGTRLTVL.

The genes are TRBV21-1 and TRBJ2-1; the D call in the table, TRBD2, was not verified against the DNA. TRBV21-1 is a known pseudogene. CDR3 size: 16 residues. In nucleotides, the CDR3 is TGTGCCAGCAGCAGAGGACTAGCGGGAGGGTACAATGAGCAGTTCTTC. As protein: CASSRGLAGGYNEQFF.

The rearrangement links TRBV29-1 to TRBJ2-7, with D possibly TRBD1 on 6 matching bases. The CDR3 is 13 amino acids. V was cut by 4 bases and J by 2 bases, with 12 bases left in between. Germline V gene lookup returns CDR1 SQVTM and CDR2 ANQGSEA. In DNA form, the CDR3 reads TGCAGCGTTGGGGGGCGAGGAGCCTACGAGCAGTACTTC. Amino acids: CSVGGRGAYEQYF.

The chain recombines TRBV10-3 with TRBJ2-7; 8 bases fit TRBD2. V shed 2 bases and J 2 bases; nucleotides not matched to a gene: 11. The CDR3 runs to 17 residues. Per the germline V gene, CDR1 is ENHRY and CDR2 is SYGVKD. CDR3 loop: CAISEPGGAGLAYEQYF. The CDR3 DNA sequence: TGTGCCATCAGTGAGCCGGGGGGAGCGGGACTAGCCTACGAGCAGTACTTC.

Only one count was recorded for this clone. The CDR3 region is CASSADRDTKGYEQYF. The CDR3 nucleotides are TGTGCCAGCAGTGCCGACCGGGACACCAAGGGCTACGAGCAGTACTTC. The chain recombines TRBV6-1 with TRBJ2-7, with a possible D match to TRBD1 (6 bases). The CDR3 sequence is 16 residues long. CDR1 is MNHNS, CDR2 SASEGT, per germline. Trimming removed 4 bases at V and 3 bases at J, with 19 bases between.

The chain couples TRBV9 to TRBJ2-5; 7 bases line up with TRBD1. Losses at the gene ends were 2 bases for V and 1 base for J; bases not matched to a gene: 8. This CDR3 region has 16 residues. CDR1 and CDR2 from the germline V gene are SGDLS and YYNGEE. The CDR3 region has the DNA TGTGCCAGCAGCGTTGAGGGGGCCCGGGCCCAAGAGACCCAGTACTTC. This gives the protein CASSVEGARAQETQYF.

This clone was found once. This chain connects TRBV6-5 to TRBJ2-3, with 7 bases aligning to TRBD2. The trim removed 11 bases at V and 2 bases at J, leaving 1 base unmatched. The CDR3 loop spans 11 amino acids. Per germline, CDR1 MNHEY and CDR2 SVGAGI. The DNA for the CDR3 is TGTGCCCGGGGGGACACAGATACGCAGTATTTT. As protein: CARGDTDTQYF.

This clone was picked up one time. CDR3 loop: CATSRGRVTEAFF. CDR3 bases: TGTGCCACCAGCAGAGGCAGGGTTACTGAAGCTTTCTTT. The genes are TRBV15 and TRBJ1-1; maybe TRBD1 (5 bases). V shed 1 base and J shed 5 bases, with 8 bases lying between them. In germline, CDR1 is LNHNV, CDR2 YYDKDF (reference sequence). This CDR3 is 13 amino acids long.

This clone is a singleton in its sample. The chain couples TRBV16 to TRBJ1-4; D is unclear. The CDR3 length is 16 residues. The V end was cut by 0 bases, the J end by 6 bases, with 14 bases between. Per the germline V gene, CDR1 is KGHSY and CDR2 is FQNENV. CDR3 nucleotide sequence: TGTGCCAGCAGCCAATCGACGGGGAGGCGGGATGAAAAACTGTTTTTT. Translated: CASSQSTGRRDEKLFF.

V and J are TRBV30 and TRBJ1-2; D remains ambiguous. The CDR3 length is 15 residues. V lost 2 bases to trimming and J lost 2 bases, with 15 bases between them. CDR1 is GTSNPN and CDR2 is SVGIG in the germline V gene (reference sequence). The CDR3 sequence is CAWSTVGSPNYGYTF. CDR3 nucleotide sequence: TGTGCCTGGAGTACAGTAGGTTCACCCAACTATGGCTACACCTTC.

V gene TRBV28 combines with J gene TRBJ2-1; a weak D match, TRBD2 (5 bases). Germline loops: CDR1 MDHEN, CDR2 SYDVKM. Between the trimmed V and J ends, which lost 6 bases and 8 bases, there was a span of 14 bases. The CDR3 runs 13 residues. The DNA for the CDR3 is TGTGCCAGCAGAGGGTCCCCGGAGGATGAGCAGTTCTTC. Protein product: CASRGSPEDEQFF.

The rearrangement joins TRBV28 to TRBJ2-1, with D maybe TRBD2 (6 bases). The CDR3 is 15 amino acids. The germline gives CDR1 MDHEN, CDR2 SYDVKM. Trimming left V 5 bases short and J 6 bases short, with 17 bases between. This CDR3 is CASSPRLGWVNEQFF. The CDR3 coding sequence is TGTGCCAGCAGTCCGAGACTAGGGTGGGTCAATGAGCAGTTCTTC.

The chain recombines TRBV30 with TRBJ2-1; 9 bases align to TRBD2. This CDR3 has 16 amino acids. J lost 8 bases, V lost 0 bases, and 11 bases had no gene match. CDR1 is GTSNPN and CDR2 is SVGIG in the germline V gene (reference sequence). CDR3 sequence: CAWSVGLAGGGDEQFF. CDR3 in DNA: TGTGCCTGGAGTGTAGGTCTGGCGGGAGGGGGCGATGAGCAGTTCTTC.

This chain links TRBV19 with TRBJ1-2; D is perhaps TRBD1 (6 bases). V lost 6 bases, J lost 4 bases, and 15 bases lay in between. The CDR3 contains 14 residues. CDR1 and CDR2 from the germline V gene are LNHDA and SQIVND (reference sequence). The chain's CDR3 is CASSLNRVPYGYTF. The CDR3 DNA follows: TGTGCCAGTAGCCTAAACAGGGTTCCCTATGGCTACACCTTC.

A single count supports this clone. The V call is TRBV6-1, the J call TRBJ2-3, with 8 bases lining up with TRBD1. With 4 bases clipped from V and 0 bases from J, the junction kept 12 bases outside the gene matches. The CDR3 extends over 18 amino acids. The V gene's germline CDR1 is MNHNS and CDR2 SASEGT. In DNA form, the CDR3 reads TGTGCCAGCAGTGTTCAGGGGGCCGCAAGAAATAGCACAGATACGCAGTATTTT. Translation gives CASSVQGAARNSTDTQYF.

The chain combines TRBV28 with TRBJ2-7, with TRBD1 identical over 7 bases. CDR3 size: 14 residues. Germline CDR1 MDHEN, CDR2 SYDVKM. The V and J ends lost 7 bases and 3 bases, in that order; junction bases with no gene match: 9. The CDR3 reads CASTTLGTVYEQYF. The DNA of the CDR3 is TGTGCCAGCACTACCCTCGGGACAGTCTACGAGCAGTACTTC.

This clone was recorded once. The chain uses TRBV10-3 and TRBJ2-7; TRBD1 is a possible D gene (6 bases). Trimming stripped 3 bases from V and 2 bases from J, with 17 bases between. The CDR3 runs to 16 residues. The germline V gene has CDR1 ENHRY and CDR2 SYGVKD. CDR3 bases: TGTGCCATCAGTGATTACCGGGACAACCCTACCTACGAGCAGTACTTC. It is translated as CAISDYRDNPTYEQYF.

The chain links TRBV28 to TRBJ1-1; 7 nucleotides match TRBD1. J gave up 1 base and V 5 bases, and 7 bases lay outside the gene matches. CDR3 length: 15 amino acids. Germline V gene sequence: CDR1 MDHEN, CDR2 SYDVKM. CDR3 region: CASSEYRGGNTEAFF. CDR3 DNA: TGTGCCAGCAGTGAGTACAGGGGAGGGAACACTGAAGCTTTCTTT.

The chain's CDR3 is CASSPRPSNEQYF. In DNA, the CDR3 is TGTGCCAGCAGCCCCCGTCCCTCTAACGAGCAGTACTTC. The chain has TRBV28 and TRBJ2-7; D is uncertain. Trimming took off 6 bases at V and 5 bases at J, with 14 bases between the two ends. Germline CDR1 MDHEN, CDR2 SYDVKM. This CDR3 has 13 residues. The full variable domain, in which reference TRBV28 and TRBJ2-7 provide the parts outside the CDR3, is DVKVTQSSRYLVKRTGEKVFLECVQDMDHENMFWYRQDPGLGLRLIYFSYDVKMKEKGDIPEGYSVSREKKERFSLILESASTNQTSMYLCASSPRPSNEQYFGPGTRLTVT.

The rearrangement uses TRBV2 and TRBJ2-7; 8 nucleotides match TRBD2. The germline gives CDR1 SNHLY, CDR2 FYNNEI. Trimming cost V 4 bases and J 3 bases; bases outside gene matches: 5. The CDR3 runs to 14 residues. The CDR3 sequence: CASSATGGDYEQYF. As DNA, the CDR3 is TGTGCCAGCAGTGCTACGGGAGGGGACTACGAGCAGTACTTC. Variable domain in full (rest from reference TRBV2 and TRBJ2-7): EPEVTQTPSHQVTQMGQEVILRCVPISNHLYFYWYRQILGQKVEFLVSFYNNEISEKSEIFDDQFSVERPDGSNFTLKIRSTKLEDSAMYFCASSATGGDYEQYFGPGTRLTVT.

The J gene is TRBJ2-7, the V gene TRBV27; D is perhaps TRBD1 (5 bases). Germline values: CDR1 MNHEY, CDR2 SMNVEV (reference sequence). V was shortened by 1 base and J by 2 bases, with 18 bases between the two germline ends. This CDR3 spans 17 amino acids. This CDR3 is CASSLWSRVSTPYEQYF. CDR3 in DNA: TGTGCCAGCAGTTTATGGTCCAGGGTAAGCACCCCCTACGAGCAGTACTTC.

V and J are TRBV28 and TRBJ2-1; TRBD2 matches at 11 bases. The V gene's germline CDR1 is MDHEN and CDR2 SYDVKM. Germline trimming cut 2 bases from V and 1 base from J; bases unmatched to any gene: 7. This CDR3 region has 18 residues. For the CDR3, the DNA is TGTGCCAGCAGTTTAGTAGCGGGAGGGCCTGTATCCTACAATGAGCAGTTCTTC. It translates to CASSLVAGGPVSYNEQFF.